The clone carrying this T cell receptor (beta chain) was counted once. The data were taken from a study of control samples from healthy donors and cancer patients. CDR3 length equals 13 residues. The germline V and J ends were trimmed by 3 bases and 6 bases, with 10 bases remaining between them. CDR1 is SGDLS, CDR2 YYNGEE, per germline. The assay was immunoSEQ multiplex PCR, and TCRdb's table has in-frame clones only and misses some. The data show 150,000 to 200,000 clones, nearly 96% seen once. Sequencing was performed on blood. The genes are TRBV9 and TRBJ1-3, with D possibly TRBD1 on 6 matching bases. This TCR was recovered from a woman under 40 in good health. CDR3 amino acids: CASSAEGENTIYF. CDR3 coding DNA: TGTGCCAGCAGCGCTGAGGGGGAAAACACCATATATTTT.